This T cell receptor beta chain was found in a study of shared clonotypes between healthy human individuals. Overall study context: A donor's plate count was three for CD4 naive and three for CD4 memory; CD8 naive had two and CD8 memory one.

Data came from immunoSEQ multiplex PCR; TCRdb stores just in-frame clones and leaves some out. The table records around 200,000 clones, about 93% of them present only once. The sample consisted of naive CD4+ T cells sorted from blood. Subset described: CD45RA+ positively selected. The clonotype originates from a woman in her thirties in good health.

CDR3 bases: TGCAGCGTTGAAGGGCAGGGTACTGGCTACACCTTC. Translation gives CSVEGQGTGYTF. V gene TRBV29-1 combines with J gene TRBJ1-2; D may be TRBD1 (5 bases). Germline CDR1 and CDR2: SQVTM and ANQGSEA. This CDR3 spans 12 amino acids. Trimming took 1 base from V and 7 from J, leaving 10 bases between them.